The 29 T cell receptor beta chains below all came from one sample that was sequenced in a study of cytomegalovirus exposure and HLA in healthy donors. Sequencing used immunoSEQ multiplex PCR; TCRdb keeps in-frame clones, though not all of them. This table holds 150,000 to 200,000 clones, about 90% found once. Source material: PBMCs. These TCRs come from a young woman in good health and CMV-seropositive.

The chain recombines TRBV10-3 with TRBJ2-3; 10 nucleotides agree with TRBD1. Per the germline V gene, CDR1 is ENHRY and CDR2 is SYGVKD. J gave up 3 bases and V 4 bases, and 4 bases lay outside the gene matches. This CDR3 spans 15 amino acids. For the CDR3, the DNA is TGTGCCATCAGTGCGGGACAGGGGAATACAGATACGCAGTATTTT. It is translated as CAISAGQGNTDTQYF.

The rearrangement uses TRBV7-9 and TRBJ2-6; possibly TRBD1 for D (6 bases). CDR1 and CDR2 (germline): SEHNR, FQNEAQ (reference sequence). The V end was cut by 5 bases, the J end by 0 bases, with 11 bases between. This CDR3 contains 16 residues. This CDR3 is CASSRDTSSGANVLTF. CDR3 bases: TGTGCCAGCAGCCGGGACACTAGCTCTGGGGCCAACGTCCTGACTTTC.

The chain is built from TRBV27 and TRBJ2-3, with D perhaps matching TRBD2 (5 bases). The germline CDR1 and CDR2 sequences are MNHEY and SMNVEV (reference sequence). The CDR3 contains 12 residues. Trimming took 7 bases from V and 4 from J, leaving 9 bases between them. The CDR3 spells CASKEDSDTQYF. CDR3 in DNA: TGTGCCAGCAAGGAGGACTCAGATACGCAGTATTTT.

For the CDR3, the DNA is TGTGCCAGCAGTTCCCCCTACACAGATACGCAGTATTTT. It codes for CASSSPYTDTQYF. The chain combines TRBV27 with TRBJ2-3, with D unresolved. The germline gives CDR1 MNHEY, CDR2 SMNVEV (reference sequence). The CDR3 spans 13 residues. V lost 4 bases and J lost 2, with 7 bases in between.

The rearrangement links TRBV4-1 to TRBJ1-1; D is unresolved. Germline loops: CDR1 MGHRA, CDR2 YSYEKL. The CDR3 spans 16 residues. V was pared by 3 bases and J by 0 bases, with 14 bases between. The CDR3 nucleotides read TGCGCCAGCAGCCAGGAGAGCGGACGTCTGAACACTGAAGCTTTCTTT. Translation gives CASSQESGRLNTEAFF.

The chain recombines TRBV27 with TRBJ2-3; D possibly corresponds to TRBD2 (5 bases). The CDR3 is 14 residues long. V lost 3 bases to trimming and J lost 8 bases, with 15 bases between them. Germline V CDR1 and CDR2: MNHEY, SMNVEV (reference sequence). The CDR3 here is CASSFYRVGSTQYF. As DNA, the CDR3 is TGTGCCAGCAGTTTCTACCGCGTGGGGAGTACGCAGTATTTT.

The chain has TRBV13 and TRBJ1-1, with TRBD1 identical over 7 bases. This CDR3 region has 13 residues. V was clipped by 6 bases and J by 1 base; unmatched bases: 2. Germline V lookup: CDR1 PRHDT, CDR2 FYEKMQ (reference sequence). For the CDR3, the DNA is TGTGCCAGCAGTAGGACAGGGAACACTGAAGCTTTCTTT. It codes for CASSRTGNTEAFF.

CDR3 residues: CAISNEFTGQGGSYEQYF. The CDR3 DNA reads as TGTGCCATCAGTAACGAATTCACAGGACAGGGGGGATCCTACGAGCAGTACTTC. The genes are TRBV10-3 and TRBJ2-7, with 10 nucleotides matching TRBD1. Germline V gene sequence: CDR1 ENHRY, CDR2 SYGVKD. The CDR3 totals 18 residues. Unmatched junction bases numbered 14, after V lost 5 bases and J lost 1 base.

The rearrangement links TRBV2 to TRBJ2-7, with TRBD1 as a possible D gene (6 bases). CDR3 length: 14 residues. Trimming pared 6 bases from V and 0 bases from J, leaving 12 bases between. The germline V gene has CDR1 SNHLY and CDR2 FYNNEI. CDR3 coding DNA: TGTGCCAGCAGCACGCCGGACAGCTCCTACGAGCAGTACTTC. Protein product: CASSTPDSSYEQYF.

This clone was seen a single time. This chain joins TRBV15 and TRBJ2-3, with 11 bases lining up with TRBD1. Germline V CDR1 and CDR2: LNHNV, YYDKDF (reference sequence). The CDR3 extends over 17 amino acids. J was trimmed by 2 bases and V by 3 bases; bases with no gene match: 7. The CDR3, as DNA: TGTGCCACCAGCAGGACCGGGACAGGGGGTTTCACAGATACGCAGTATTTT. It encodes CATSRTGTGGFTDTQYF.

The chain links TRBV7-3 to TRBJ2-1; maybe TRBD1 (6 bases). This CDR3 has 13 amino acids. Germline V gene data show CDR1 as SGHTA and CDR2 as FQGTGA. V was cut by 0 bases and J by 13 bases, with 13 bases left in between. The CDR3 DNA reads TGTGCCAGCAGCTTAACGGGAGAGGGGGTACAGTTCTTC. Amino acid sequence: CASSLTGEGVQFF.

This chain joins TRBV27 and TRBJ2-3; 12 bases are shared with TRBD2. The CDR3 totals 17 residues. V lost 5 bases to trimming and J lost 4 bases; unmatched junction nucleotides: 10. Germline lookup yields CDR1 MNHEY and CDR2 SMNVEV (reference sequence). For the CDR3, the DNA is TGTGCCAGCAGTACCCCTGGGACTAGCGGGTTGGCAGATACGCAGTATTTT. As protein: CASSTPGTSGLADTQYF.

The chain combines TRBV11-3 with TRBJ1-6; D gene uncertain. Trimming stripped 3 bases from V and 5 bases from J, with 5 bases between. CDR1 SGHNT and CDR2 YENEEA come from the germline V gene. This CDR3 has 13 residues. The CDR3 DNA sequence: TGTGCCAGCAGCTTGTATAATAATTCACCCCTCCACTTT. Encoded protein: CASSLYNNSPLHF.

V usage is TRBV6-5 and J usage is TRBJ2-2; D is possibly TRBD1 (5 bases). The CDR3 loop spans 14 amino acids. The V gene's germline CDR1 is MNHEY and CDR2 SVGAGI. Trimming stripped 6 bases from V and 6 bases from J, with 14 bases between. Written as DNA, the CDR3 is TGTGCCAGCAGCGACAGCCTCGTGGCCGGGGAGCTGTTTTTT. It yields the protein CASSDSLVAGELFF.

The chain combines TRBV9 with TRBJ2-1, with 7 bases that match TRBD2. Germline-derived CDR1 and CDR2 are SGDLS and YYNGEE. This CDR3 is built from 15 residues. V trimming: 3 bases; J trimming: 7 bases; junction bases outside the gene matches: 10. Here the CDR3 DNA reads TGTGCCAGCAGCGCTCAGTCCGGACTAGGGAATGAGCAGTTCTTC. It encodes CASSAQSGLGNEQFF.

This chain uses TRBV19 with TRBJ2-3; a possible D gene is TRBD2 (7 bases). The V end was cut by 3 bases, the J end by 0 bases, with 13 bases between. From germline, CDR1 is LNHDA and CDR2 SQIVND (reference sequence). This CDR3 comprises 16 residues. CDR3 sequence reads: CASSMTGGPSTDTQYF. Written as DNA, the CDR3 is TGTGCCAGTAGTATGACCGGGGGGCCTAGCACAGATACGCAGTATTTT.

This clone showed up just once. The chain joins TRBV4-1 to TRBJ2-7; D is unclear. There are 13 residues in the CDR3. V was shortened by 0 bases and J by 3 bases, with 6 bases between the two germline ends. Germline V lookup: CDR1 MGHRA, CDR2 YSYEKL. This chain's CDR3 is CASSQEWSYEQYF. The CDR3 nucleotides read TGCGCCAGCAGCCAAGAGTGGAGCTACGAGCAGTACTTC.

This chain links TRBV11-2 with TRBJ2-5; TRBD2 agrees at 8 bases. Trimming at V came to 4 bases and at J to 1 base, leaving 11 bases not matched to a gene. CDR1 is SGHAT and CDR2 is FQNNGV in the germline V gene. This CDR3 comprises 17 residues. The CDR3 spells CASSSFVERGPQETQYF. In nucleotides, the CDR3 is TGTGCCAGCAGCTCGTTTGTCGAGCGGGGGCCCCAAGAGACCCAGTACTTC.

This clone was observed a handful of times. This rearrangement joins TRBV5-1 to TRBJ2-3, with 10 positions matching TRBD2. Germline CDR1 reads SGHRS; CDR2 reads YFSETQ. The CDR3 has 16 residues. Losses at the gene ends were 6 bases for V and 7 bases for J; bases not matched to a gene: 14. In nucleotides, the CDR3 is TGCGCCAGCATATTCGCCGGGACTAGCGAGTCAAATACGCAGTATTTT. This sequence encodes CASIFAGTSESNTQYF.

The V call is TRBV7-8, the J call TRBJ2-7, with TRBD1 matching over 8 bases. Germline V lookup: CDR1 SGHVS, CDR2 FQNEAQ. This CDR3 spans 15 amino acids. J was trimmed by 2 bases and V by 5 bases; bases with no gene match: 8. CDR3 in DNA: TGTGCCAGCAGCGCCTCCGGGACAGGTCCCTACGAGCAGTACTTC. Translation: CASSASGTGPYEQYF.

Only a few counts were recorded for this clone. The gene calls are TRBV30 and TRBJ1-6, with D unresolved. Germline CDR1 reads GTSNPN; CDR2 reads SVGIG (reference sequence). The CDR3 loop spans 16 amino acids. The V end lost 0 bases, the J end lost 11 bases, and 20 bases lay between the germline ends. Here the CDR3 reads CAWSVKSGPLGPPLHF. CDR3 in DNA: TGTGCCTGGAGTGTGAAAAGCGGACCGCTTGGGCCACCCCTCCACTTT.

The rearrangement joins TRBV5-6 to TRBJ1-3; a possible D gene is TRBD1 (5 bases). CDR1 SGHDT and CDR2 YYEEEE come from the germline V gene. This CDR3 region has 15 residues. Trimming left V 2 bases short and J 0 bases short, with 9 bases between. The DNA of the CDR3 is TGTGCCAGCAGCTTACGACAGAACTCTGGAAACACCATATATTTT. This codes for CASSLRQNSGNTIYF.

The chain carries TRBV6-1 and TRBJ2-3; 7 bases match TRBD2. CDR1 and CDR2 (germline): MNHNS, SASEGT. The CDR3 covers 14 residues. Germline trimming cut 6 bases from V and 2 bases from J; bases unmatched to any gene: 5. For the CDR3, the DNA is TGTGCCAGCAGCAGGGAGGGAAACACAGATACGCAGTATTTT. Translation gives CASSREGNTDTQYF.

Here the CDR3 DNA reads TGTGCCATCAGTGAGGACACGAACTCCTACGAGCAGTACTTC. Its translation: CAISEDTNSYEQYF. The rearrangement uses TRBV10-3 and TRBJ2-7, with no clear D. The CDR3 runs 14 residues. The germline V and J ends were trimmed by 2 bases and 0 bases, with 8 bases remaining between them. Germline V gene sequence: CDR1 ENHRY, CDR2 SYGVKD.

A remark on this clone: This sample also contains other DNA sequences that code for the same CDR3. V usage is TRBV9 and J usage is TRBJ2-7, with TRBD2 as a possible D gene (7 bases). Germline V gene data show CDR1 as SGDLS and CDR2 as YYNGEE. The V end was cut by 0 bases, the J end by 2 bases, with 9 bases between. CDR3 length equals 14 residues. The DNA of the CDR3 is TGTGCCAGCAGCGTAGGGGGGGGCACCTACGAGCAGTACTTC. This gives the protein CASSVGGGTYEQYF.

This clone was observed once. The chain couples TRBV5-4 to TRBJ2-7; 7 nucleotides agree with TRBD1. This CDR3 contains 13 residues. Germline assignment: CDR1 SGHNT and CDR2 YYREEE (reference sequence). V lost 2 bases to trimming and J lost 5 bases; unmatched junction nucleotides: 4. Here the CDR3 DNA reads TGTGCCAGCAGCTTCCTGGACAGGCACGAGCAGTACTTC. It codes for CASSFLDRHEQYF.

The V gene is TRBV5-6, the J gene TRBJ1-4; D uncertain. The CDR3 is made up of 14 amino acids. The V and J ends lost 2 bases and 7 bases respectively, with 12 bases between them. CDR1 and CDR2 from the germline V gene are SGHDT and YYEEEE. The CDR3 loop reads CASSFFQASEKLFF. CDR3 nucleotide sequence: TGTGCCAGCAGCTTTTTCCAGGCCAGTGAAAAACTGTTTTTT.

The rearrangement joins TRBV4-3 to TRBJ2-4; D may be TRBD2 (6 bases). Germline CDR1 LGHNA, CDR2 YSLEER. This CDR3 has 15 amino acids. The ends were cut back, 1 base at V and 6 bases at J, with 13 bases in the middle. CDR3 sequence: CASSQGSAGGNIQYF. CDR3 coding DNA: TGCGCCAGCAGCCAAGGGTCGGCCGGGGGAAACATTCAGTACTTC.

The chain employs TRBV7-2 and TRBJ2-1, with 10 bases that match TRBD2. Germline V gene data show CDR1 as SGHTA and CDR2 as FQGNSA. V gave up 3 bases and J gave up 0 bases; unmatched junction bases: 11. This CDR3 is 19 amino acids long. CDR3 amino acids: CASSLRGTSATSSYNEQFF. CDR3 in DNA: TGTGCCAGCAGCTTGAGGGGGACTAGCGCCACGAGCTCCTACAATGAGCAGTTCTTC.